The 9 T cell receptor beta chains given below trace back to one sample, sequenced in a study of blood T cell repertoires in COVID-19. Data came from immunoSEQ multiplex PCR; TCRdb stores just in-frame clones and leaves some out. The data contain 250,000 to 400,000 clones, around 87% of them singletons. The sample consisted of PBMCs or T cells enriched from blood (not recorded which). The receptors were gathered from a woman aged 30 to 39 who had recovered from COVID-19.

The chain links TRBV28 to TRBJ1-4, with D perhaps matching TRBD1 (5 bases). This CDR3 is built from 13 residues. CDR1 is MDHEN and CDR2 is SYDVKM in the germline V gene. Between the trimmed V and J ends, which lost 7 bases and 7 bases, there was a span of 13 bases. CDR3 sequence (DNA): TGTGCCAGCACAGCGGGGCTCGGTGAAAAACTGTTTTTT. Protein product: CASTAGLGEKLFF.

The CDR3 nucleotides are TGTGCCAGCAGCCAAGCTAGCGTCACTGAAGCTTTCTTT. Translating it yields CASSQASVTEAFF. This sequence joins TRBV9 and TRBJ1-1; D is unresolved. Trimming took off 4 bases at V and 4 bases at J, with 11 bases between the two ends. The CDR3 loop spans 13 amino acids. The germline V gene has CDR1 SGDLS and CDR2 YYNGEE.

The chain carries TRBV5-1 and TRBJ1-1; tentative D call: TRBD1 (5 bases). The ends were cut back, 0 bases at V and 6 bases at J, with 15 bases in the middle. From germline, CDR1 is SGHRS and CDR2 YFSETQ. The CDR3 spans 15 residues. The CDR3 loop reads CASSLAGDEDSEAFF. The CDR3 DNA sequence: TGCGCCAGCAGCTTGGCGGGGGATGAAGACTCTGAAGCTTTCTTT. Drawing the rest from reference TRBV5-1 and TRBJ1-1, the complete variable domain is KAGVTQTPRYLIKTRGQQVTLSCSPISGHRSVSWYQQTPGQGLQFLFEYFSETQRNKGNFPGRFSGRQFSNSRSEMNVSTLELGDSALYLCASSLAGDEDSEAFFGQGTRLTVV.

J is TRBJ1-5 and V is TRBV28, with no clear D. V shed 6 bases and J shed 14 bases, with 26 bases lying between them. Per the germline V gene, CDR1 is MDHEN and CDR2 is SYDVKM. The CDR3 runs to 15 residues. This CDR3 is CASSRRLRRALGKHF. In DNA form, the CDR3 reads TGTGCCAGCAGCCGAAGACTTAGGAGGGCCCTTGGTAAGCATTTT.

The chain uses TRBV20-1 and TRBJ2-1; D might be TRBD2 (5 bases). This CDR3 is built from 11 residues. The germline V gene encodes CDR1 DFQATT and CDR2 SNEGSKA (reference sequence). The V and J ends lost 2 bases and 8 bases respectively, with 7 bases between them. CDR3: CSARLAYEQFF. The CDR3 coding sequence is TGCAGTGCTAGACTAGCATATGAGCAGTTCTTC.

The rearrangement uses TRBV9 and TRBJ1-6, with 7 positions matching TRBD1. The junction had 7 bases not matched to a gene; V was cut back by 3 bases and J by 7 bases. This CDR3 is built from 15 residues. Germline V gene sequence: CDR1 SGDLS, CDR2 YYNGEE. CDR3 protein: CASSGRDSWNSPLHF. CDR3 DNA: TGTGCCAGCAGCGGCAGGGACAGCTGGAATTCACCCCTCCACTTT.

The rearrangement uses TRBV3-1 (or the pseudogene TRBV3-2) and TRBJ2-7; 8 nucleotides match TRBD2. Germline CDR1 reads LGHDT; CDR2 reads YNNKEL (reference sequence). Germline trimming cut 8 bases from V and 7 bases from J; bases unmatched to any gene: 7. The CDR3 is 12 residues long. The CDR3 DNA reads TGTGCCAGCGGGTTAGCGGGGTGGGAGCAGTACTTC. Translation gives CASGLAGWEQYF.

The CDR3 DNA is TGTGCCAGCTCGGCCTCCGGGACACCTTCCTACGAGCAGTACTTC. Protein: CASSASGTPSYEQYF. This rearrangement joins TRBV25-1 to TRBJ2-7, with a weak D call TRBD1 (6 bases). The CDR3 covers 15 residues. Deletions cut 8 bases from V and 1 base from J, with 18 bases between. From germline, CDR1 is MGHDK and CDR2 SYGVNS.

This chain uses TRBV5-1 with TRBJ2-3, with TRBD1 matching over 11 bases. The trim removed 0 bases at V and 4 bases at J, leaving 4 bases unmatched. The CDR3 sequence is 16 residues long. Germline lookup yields CDR1 SGHRS and CDR2 YFSETQ. As DNA, the CDR3 is TGCGCCAGCAGCTTGGGGACAGGGGGCTCCGCAGATACGCAGTATTTT. It specifies CASSLGTGGSADTQYF.